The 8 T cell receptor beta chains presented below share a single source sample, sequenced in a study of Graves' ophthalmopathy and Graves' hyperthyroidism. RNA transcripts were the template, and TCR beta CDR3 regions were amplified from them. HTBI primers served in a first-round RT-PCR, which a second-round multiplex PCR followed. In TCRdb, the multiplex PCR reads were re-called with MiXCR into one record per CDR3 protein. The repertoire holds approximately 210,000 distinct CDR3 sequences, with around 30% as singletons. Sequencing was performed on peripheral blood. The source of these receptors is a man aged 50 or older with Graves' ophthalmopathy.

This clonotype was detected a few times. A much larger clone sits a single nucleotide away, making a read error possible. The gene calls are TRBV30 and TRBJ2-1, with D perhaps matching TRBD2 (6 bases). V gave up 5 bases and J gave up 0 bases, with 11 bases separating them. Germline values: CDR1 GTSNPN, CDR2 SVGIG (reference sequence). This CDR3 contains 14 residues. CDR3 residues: CAWAGRCSYNEQFF. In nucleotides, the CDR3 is TGTGCCTGGGCGGGACGGTGCTCCTACAATGAGCAGTTCTTC. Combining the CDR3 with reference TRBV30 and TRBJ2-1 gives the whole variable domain SQTIHQWPATLVQPVGSPLSLECTVEGTSNPNLYWYRQAAGRGLQLLFYSVGIGQISSEVPQNLSASRPQDRQFILSSKKLLLSDSGFYLCAWAGRCSYNEQFFGPGTRLTVL.

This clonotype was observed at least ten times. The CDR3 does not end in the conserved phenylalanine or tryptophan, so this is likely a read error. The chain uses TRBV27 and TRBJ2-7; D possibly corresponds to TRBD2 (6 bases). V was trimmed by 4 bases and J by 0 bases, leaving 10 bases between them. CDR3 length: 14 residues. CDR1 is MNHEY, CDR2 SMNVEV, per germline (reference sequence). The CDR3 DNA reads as TGTGCCAGCAGTTCATCGGGGGTCTCCTACGAGCAGTACCTC. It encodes CASSSSGVSYEQYL.

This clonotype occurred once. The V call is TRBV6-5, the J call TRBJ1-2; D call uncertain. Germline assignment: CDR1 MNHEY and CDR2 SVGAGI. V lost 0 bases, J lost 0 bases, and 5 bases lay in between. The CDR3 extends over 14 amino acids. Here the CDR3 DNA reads TGTGCCAGCAGTTACTCTTTGTCTAACTATGGCTACACCTTC. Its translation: CASSYSLSNYGYTF.

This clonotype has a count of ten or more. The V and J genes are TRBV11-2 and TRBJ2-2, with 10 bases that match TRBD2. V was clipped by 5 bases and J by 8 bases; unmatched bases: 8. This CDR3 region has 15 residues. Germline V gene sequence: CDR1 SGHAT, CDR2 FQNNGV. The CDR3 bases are TGTGCCAGCAGCGAAGCCCCTAGCGGGAGTGGGGAGCTGTTTTTT. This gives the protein CASSEAPSGSGELFF.

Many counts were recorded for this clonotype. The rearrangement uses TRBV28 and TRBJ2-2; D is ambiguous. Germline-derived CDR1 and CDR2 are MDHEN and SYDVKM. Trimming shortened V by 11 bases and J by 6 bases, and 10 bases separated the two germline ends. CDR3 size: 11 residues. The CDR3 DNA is TGTGCCGTAGTGGGCGCCGGGGAGCTGTTTTTT. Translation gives CAVVGAGELFF.

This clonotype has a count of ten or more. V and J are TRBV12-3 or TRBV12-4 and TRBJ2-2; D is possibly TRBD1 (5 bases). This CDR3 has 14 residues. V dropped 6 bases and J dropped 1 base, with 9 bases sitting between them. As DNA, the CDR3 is TGTGCCAGCAGCGCTACAGGGAACACCGGGGAGCTGTTTTTT. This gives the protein CASSATGNTGELFF.

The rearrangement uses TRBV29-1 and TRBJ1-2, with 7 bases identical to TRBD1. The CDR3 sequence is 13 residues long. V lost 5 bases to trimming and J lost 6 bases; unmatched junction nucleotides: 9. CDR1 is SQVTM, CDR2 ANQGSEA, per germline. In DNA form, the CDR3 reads TGCAGCGTTTCAGGGGGAGCTTTGGATGGCTACACCTTC. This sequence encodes CSVSGGALDGYTF.

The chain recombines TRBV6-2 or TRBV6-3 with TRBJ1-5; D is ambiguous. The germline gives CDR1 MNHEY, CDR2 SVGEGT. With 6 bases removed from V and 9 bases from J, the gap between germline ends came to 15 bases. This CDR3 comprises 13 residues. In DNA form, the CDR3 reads TGTGCCAGCAGGGAAGGTGGATGGGTGCCCCAGCATTTT. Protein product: CASREGGWVPQHF.